The 29 T cell receptor beta chains below come from one sample, sequenced in a study of tumor-infiltrating lymphocytes in primary liver carcinoma (dated 2017 in TCRdb). Total RNA and DNA were co-extracted from 20-30 mg of bulk tissue with the AllPrep DNA/RNA mini kit, without cell sorting. TCRdb shows the sequencer as Illumina HiSeq 2500. Starting from approximately 460 ng total RNA, TCRbeta-specific cDNA was produced by reverse transcription with a constant-region primer and ProtoScript II reverse transcriptase. Three nested multiplex PCR rounds, following a slightly modified ARM-PCR procedure, were used to build the TCRbeta libraries. Multiplex TRBV1-TRBV30 forward primers and a Cbeta reverse primer were used in the first two PCR rounds, each of which was run for 9 to 11 cycles. Clones were called with MiXCR by TCRdb after fastp trimmed the public reads at Q25, and only in-frame beta chains were retained. Rows matching on CDR3 protein sequence are summarized as one entry with the most common DNA and genes. This sample has 100,000 to 120,000 distinct CDR3 sequences in its table, and 80% to 85% of those were observed once. The ten biggest clones cover about a fifth of the sample.

Material for sequencing was liver tumor tissue from sampling region 3. The meaning of the sample's cell subset or site label: tumor region T3, left-lateral pole. These receptors all come from a man aged 40-49 years with primary liver carcinoma and hepatitis B virus infection.

A remark on this clonotype: Compared with germline, one end of the junction differs, possibly owing to a read error. This chain links TRBV4-1 with TRBJ2-7; TRBD1 might be the D (6 bases). The CDR3 has 17 amino acids. Germline V lookup: CDR1 MGHRA, CDR2 YSYEKL. The CDR3 loop reads CVSSQVYRGKPSYEQYF. CDR3 bases: TGCGTCAGCAGTCAAGTCTATAGGGGGAAGCCCTCCTACGAGCAGTACTTC.

Worth noting for this clonotype: The conserved phenylalanine or tryptophan is not found at the CDR3 terminus, so this likely reflects a read error. The chain combines TRBV11-3 with TRBJ1-1; no reliable D call. This CDR3 spans 13 amino acids. Germline loops: CDR1 SGHNT, CDR2 YENEEA. CDR3 sequence: CVSSLEVDTEAFS. DNA of the CDR3: TGTGTCAGCAGCTTAGAAGTGGATACTGAAGCTTTCTCT.

On this clonotype: The conserved closing phenylalanine or tryptophan is absent in this CDR3, likely reflecting a read error. CDR3 sequence: CASSSCDYEQYL. DNA of the CDR3: TGTGCCAGCAGCTCCTGTGATTACGAACAGTACCTC. This chain uses TRBV7-8 with TRBJ2-7; unclear D gene. This CDR3 contains 12 residues. Germline V gives CDR1 SGHVS, CDR2 FQNEAQ.

This chain links TRBV7-8 with TRBJ2-7; no clear D gene. The germline CDR1 and CDR2 sequences are SGHVS and FQNEAQ. Trimming took off 5 bases at V and 6 bases at J, with 20 bases between the two ends. The CDR3 totals 15 residues. Here the CDR3 reads CASSVTCGDRSEQYF. The CDR3 DNA follows: TGTGCCAGCAGCGTAACTTGCGGAGATAGGTCCGAGCAGTACTTC.

The chain carries TRBV11-1 and TRBJ2-2; perhaps D is TRBD1 or TRBD2 (5 bases each). The germline V and J ends were trimmed by 6 bases and 16 bases, with 27 bases remaining between them. CDR3 length: 15 residues. Germline CDR1 is SGHAT and CDR2 is FQDESV (reference sequence). Written as DNA, the CDR3 is TGTGCCAGCAGGTGTACAGGACCTTTCTCCGGGGAGTCGTTTTTT. Protein: CASRCTGPFSGESFF.

Notes on this clonotype: Compared with germline, one end of the junction differs, possibly owing to a read error. The chain has TRBV6-2 or TRBV6-3 and TRBJ2-3, with D possibly being TRBD2 (6 bases). The CDR3 is 13 residues long. CDR1 and CDR2 (germline): MNHEY, SVGEGT. This CDR3 is CASNLALAETQYF. The CDR3 DNA reads TGTGCCAGCAATCTAGCGTTGGCAGAAACGCAGTATTTT.

About this clonotype itself: A read error may account for a junction end that differs from germline. The gene calls are TRBV29-1 and TRBJ2-3, with TRBD2 as a possible D gene (6 bases). The CDR3 contains 15 residues. Germline CDR1 SQVTM, CDR2 ANQGSEA. CDR3 region: CSVEGGAGIRDTQYF. CDR3 bases: TGCAGTGTTGAGGGCGGGGCCGGCATCAGGGATACGCAGTATTTT.

The chain combines TRBV20-1 with TRBJ2-7; tentatively, D is TRBD2 (5 bases). The germline V gene encodes CDR1 DFQATT and CDR2 SNEGSKA (reference sequence). CDR3 length equals 14 residues. The V gene lost 6 bases and the J gene lost 0 bases, with 15 bases spanning the gap. CDR3 amino acids: CSARRRDSSYEQYF. CDR3 DNA sequence: TGCAGTGCCCGGAGGAGAGATAGCTCCTACGAGCAGTACTTC.

In its sample, this clonotype was seen once. J is TRBJ2-1 and V is TRBV6-6; possible D gene TRBD1, 6 bases. This CDR3 is 15 amino acids long. Germline V lookup: CDR1 MNHNY, CDR2 SVGAGI (reference sequence). Between the trimmed V and J ends, which lost 4 bases and 1 base, there was a span of 11 bases. The CDR3 here is CASSFQGSSYNEQFF. CDR3 nucleotide sequence: TGTGCCAGCAGTTTCCAGGGGAGTTCCTACAATGAGCAGTTCTTC.

V is TRBV4-2 and J is TRBJ2-7; tentatively, D is TRBD2 (5 bases). The CDR3 is 16 amino acids. V was pared by 7 bases and J by 7 bases, with 26 bases between. Germline V gene sequence: CDR1 LGHNA, CDR2 YNFKEQ. The CDR3 DNA is TGTGCCAGCAACCTGTCCTACGGGAAGGGCACGAGAGAGCAGTACTTC. It encodes CASNLSYGKGTREQYF.

Regarding this clonotype: Relative to the germline gene, one junction end is altered; a read error may explain this. This rearrangement joins TRBV10-3 to TRBJ1-3; no firm D call. This CDR3 contains 15 residues. Germline CDR1 and CDR2: ENHRY and SYGVKD. The CDR3 protein is CAISESAASGNTMYF. The CDR3 DNA reads TGTGCCATCAGTGAGTCTGCGGCCTCTGGAAACACCATGTATTTT.

This clonotype was found a few times. One end of the junction varies from germline; a read error may be responsible. This chain links TRBV29-1 with TRBJ2-2; 8 nucleotides line up with TRBD1. CDR3 size: 16 residues. Germline assignment: CDR1 SQVTM and CDR2 ANQGSEA. In DNA form, the CDR3 reads TGCAGCGTTGAAGGGTTGGACAGGGTGGGCATCGGGGAACTGTTTTTT. It specifies CSVEGLDRVGIGELFF.

A note on this clonotype: Its ends do not fully match the called genes, so a read error is possible. The chain links TRBV6-9 to TRBJ1-4, with TRBD1 matching over 7 bases. CDR3 length: 13 residues. Germline CDR1 is MNHGY and CDR2 is SVAAGI. CDR3 amino acids: CTSRGQQFKKLFF. The CDR3 region has the DNA TGTACCAGCAGGGGACAGCAATTCAAAAAACTGTTTTTT.

With respect to this clonotype: The CDR3 carries no conserved terminal phenylalanine or tryptophan, so it likely arises from a read error. J is TRBJ2-1 and V is TRBV29-1; D call uncertain. This CDR3 has 13 residues. Trimming shortened V by 8 bases and J by 8 bases, and 19 bases separated the two germline ends. Germline CDR1 reads SQVTM; CDR2 reads ANQGSEA. In DNA, the CDR3 is TGCAGCATTCTGGTATCGTCCGGGCATGAGCAGTTCTTA. It is translated as CSILVSSGHEQFL.

This chain uses TRBV6-7 with TRBJ1-2; D is uncertain. TRBV6-7 falls under the ORF class, with uncertain function. The CDR3 length is 12 residues. V shed 7 bases and J shed 10 bases, with 16 bases lying between them. The CDR3 coding sequence is TGTGCCAGCAAATCCGCCCCTCATGACTACACCTTC. This gives the protein CASKSAPHDYTF.

About this clonotype itself: A much larger clone differs from this one at a single base, so this may be a read error. Because it lacks the conserved phenylalanine or tryptophan at the end, this CDR3 is likely a read error. V usage is TRBV25-1 and J usage is TRBJ2-3; no firm D call. Germline lookup yields CDR1 MGHDK and CDR2 SYGVNS. V dropped 5 bases and J dropped 6 bases, with 6 bases sitting between them. The CDR3 sequence is 11 residues long. CDR3 sequence (DNA): TGTGCCAGCAGTACCCTGGATACGCAGTATTAT. Its protein product is CASSTLDTQYY.

This chain uses TRBV4-3 with TRBJ1-1; the D gene is possibly TRBD1 (5 bases). The V end was cut by 0 bases, the J end by 7 bases, with 15 bases between. This CDR3 comprises 15 residues. Germline V gives CDR1 LGHNA, CDR2 YSLEER. CDR3 DNA sequence: TGCGCCAGCAGCCAAGATCCTAAAGGACAAAGTGAAGCTTTCTTT. This sequence encodes CASSQDPKGQSEAFF.

J is TRBJ1-5 and V is TRBV6-6, with D possibly TRBD1 on 6 matching bases. Between the trimmed V and J ends, which lost 7 bases and 4 bases, there was a span of 14 bases. The CDR3 is 14 amino acids. Germline values: CDR1 MNHNY, CDR2 SVGAGI (reference sequence). The CDR3 is CASIDWDINQPQHF. In DNA, the CDR3 is TGTGCCAGCATTGACTGGGACATTAATCAGCCCCAGCATTTT.

Comments on this clonotype: Given a much more abundant clone one base away, this may be a read error. This rearrangement joins TRBV6-2 or TRBV6-3 to TRBJ2-7; TRBD1 or TRBD2 may be the D gene (5 bases each). Per the germline V gene, CDR1 is MNHEY and CDR2 is SVGEGT. The CDR3 covers 14 residues. V was cut by 7 bases and J by 6 bases, with 19 bases left in between. The CDR3 bases are TGTGCCAGCACCTCACGCGGACTCAGGGTCGAGCAGTACTTC. Translation gives CASTSRGLRVEQYF.

Regarding this clonotype: The conserved final phenylalanine or tryptophan is absent from the CDR3, which likely points to a read error. Because the CDR3's place on the DNA is in doubt, the DNA is left out and the CDR3 is given as listed by TCRdb. This CDR3 reads CASSWKAGEVYEQYL. The chain links TRBV6-1 to TRBJ2-7; the table's D call of TRBD2 was not tested on the DNA. The CDR3 region is 15 residues in length, termini included. Germline CDR1 MNHNS, CDR2 SASEGT.

On this clonotype itself: One junction end does not reproduce the germline sequence, and a read error may be involved. V is TRBV12-3 or TRBV12-4 and J is TRBJ2-5, with D perhaps TRBD1 or TRBD2 (7 bases each). CDR3 length equals 13 residues. The CDR3: CAGNRSGTETQHF. The CDR3, as DNA: TGTGCCGGCAACCGAAGCGGGACAGAGACCCAGCACTTC.

Concerning this clonotype itself: At one boundary the junction diverges from the germline segment, which might be a read error. The V gene is TRBV10-3, the J gene TRBJ2-7, with TRBD2 matching over 9 bases. The CDR3 sequence is 14 residues long. Per the germline V gene, CDR1 is ENHRY and CDR2 is SYGVKD. CDR3 sequence (DNA): TGTGCCATCAGTCCTAGCGGGACTCCCTACGTGCAGTACTTC. Translating it yields CAISPSGTPYVQYF.

About this clonotype itself: The junction departs from germline at one end; a sequencing error may be responsible. The chain recombines TRBV12-5 with TRBJ1-1, with D possibly matching TRBD1 (6 bases). CDR1 and CDR2 (germline): LGHNT, FRNRAP. The CDR3 consists of 13 residues. This CDR3 reads CVSGLSHEGEALF. The CDR3, as DNA: TGTGTTAGTGGTCTCTCCCACGAGGGGGAAGCTCTCTTT. Full variable domain (rest looked up from reference TRBV12-5 and TRBJ1-1): DARVTQTPRHKVTEMGQEVTMRCQPILGHNTVFWYRQTMMQGLELLAYFRNRAPLDDSGMPKDRFSAEMPDATLATLKIQPSEPRDSAVYFCVSGLSHEGEALFGQGTRLTVV.

Comments on this clonotype: At one of its ends the junction is not consistent with the germline gene, which may arise from a read error. The V and J genes are TRBV5-1 and TRBJ2-1; TRBD2 matches 8 bases. The CDR3 length is 17 residues. Looked up from germline, CDR1 is SGHRS and CDR2 is YFSETQ. For the CDR3, the DNA is TGCGCCAGCAGCTCCTCCTCCGGACTAGCCTCCGAGAATGAGCATTTCTTC. It encodes CASSSSSGLASENEHFF.

This clonotype is medium-sized. The DNA of the CDR3 is TGTGCCAGCAGTCTTTCCGGGGGACGGAATAATTCACCCCTCCACTTT. Protein: CASSLSGGRNNSPLHF. The V call is TRBV6-5, the J call TRBJ1-6; TRBD1 is a possible D gene (5 bases). Germline assignment: CDR1 MNHEY and CDR2 SVGAGI. CDR3 length: 16 amino acids. Trimming shortened V by 5 bases and J by 5 bases, and 16 bases separated the two germline ends.

Concerning this clonotype itself: One junction end disagrees with the germline gene, perhaps due to a read error. This chain uses TRBV29-1 with TRBJ2-2; tentative D call: TRBD2 (5 bases). The CDR3 loop spans 16 amino acids. Germline V gene lookup returns CDR1 SQVTM and CDR2 ANQGSEA. CDR3 region: CSVEGLERVGTGELFF. The CDR3 DNA reads TGCAGCGTTGAAGGGTTGGAGAGGGTTGGCACCGGGGAGCTATTTTTT.

This chain joins TRBV29-1 and TRBJ2-5; tentatively, D is TRBD2 (5 bases). In germline, CDR1 is SQVTM, CDR2 ANQGSEA. There are 12 residues in the CDR3. The CDR3 region has the DNA TGCACCTTTCTGACAAGCGGAGAGACCCAGTACTTC. Its protein product is CTFLTSGETQYF.

In regard to this clonotype: This sequence may be a read error, since a much larger clone differs from it by one base. The chain recombines TRBV30 with TRBJ2-1, with D maybe TRBD1 (6 bases). Germline V CDR1 and CDR2: GTSNPN, SVGIG (reference sequence). The CDR3 is 14 amino acids. Deletions cut 6 bases from V and 9 bases from J, with 21 bases between. CDR3 protein: CACGRSGGTSEQFF. The DNA of the CDR3 is TGTGCCTGCGGCCGGAGTGGGGGCACAAGTGAGCAGTTCTTC.

Comment on this clonotype: Given the absence of the conserved phenylalanine or tryptophan at the CDR3 end, a read error is likely. The chain carries TRBV4-1 and TRBJ2-3; D is perhaps TRBD2 (6 bases). The V gene's germline CDR1 is MGHRA and CDR2 YSYEKL. This CDR3 has 14 amino acids. The CDR3: CAGSQDTAGDTQYY. In DNA, the CDR3 is TGCGCCGGCAGCCAAGATACAGCGGGAGATACGCAGTATTAT.